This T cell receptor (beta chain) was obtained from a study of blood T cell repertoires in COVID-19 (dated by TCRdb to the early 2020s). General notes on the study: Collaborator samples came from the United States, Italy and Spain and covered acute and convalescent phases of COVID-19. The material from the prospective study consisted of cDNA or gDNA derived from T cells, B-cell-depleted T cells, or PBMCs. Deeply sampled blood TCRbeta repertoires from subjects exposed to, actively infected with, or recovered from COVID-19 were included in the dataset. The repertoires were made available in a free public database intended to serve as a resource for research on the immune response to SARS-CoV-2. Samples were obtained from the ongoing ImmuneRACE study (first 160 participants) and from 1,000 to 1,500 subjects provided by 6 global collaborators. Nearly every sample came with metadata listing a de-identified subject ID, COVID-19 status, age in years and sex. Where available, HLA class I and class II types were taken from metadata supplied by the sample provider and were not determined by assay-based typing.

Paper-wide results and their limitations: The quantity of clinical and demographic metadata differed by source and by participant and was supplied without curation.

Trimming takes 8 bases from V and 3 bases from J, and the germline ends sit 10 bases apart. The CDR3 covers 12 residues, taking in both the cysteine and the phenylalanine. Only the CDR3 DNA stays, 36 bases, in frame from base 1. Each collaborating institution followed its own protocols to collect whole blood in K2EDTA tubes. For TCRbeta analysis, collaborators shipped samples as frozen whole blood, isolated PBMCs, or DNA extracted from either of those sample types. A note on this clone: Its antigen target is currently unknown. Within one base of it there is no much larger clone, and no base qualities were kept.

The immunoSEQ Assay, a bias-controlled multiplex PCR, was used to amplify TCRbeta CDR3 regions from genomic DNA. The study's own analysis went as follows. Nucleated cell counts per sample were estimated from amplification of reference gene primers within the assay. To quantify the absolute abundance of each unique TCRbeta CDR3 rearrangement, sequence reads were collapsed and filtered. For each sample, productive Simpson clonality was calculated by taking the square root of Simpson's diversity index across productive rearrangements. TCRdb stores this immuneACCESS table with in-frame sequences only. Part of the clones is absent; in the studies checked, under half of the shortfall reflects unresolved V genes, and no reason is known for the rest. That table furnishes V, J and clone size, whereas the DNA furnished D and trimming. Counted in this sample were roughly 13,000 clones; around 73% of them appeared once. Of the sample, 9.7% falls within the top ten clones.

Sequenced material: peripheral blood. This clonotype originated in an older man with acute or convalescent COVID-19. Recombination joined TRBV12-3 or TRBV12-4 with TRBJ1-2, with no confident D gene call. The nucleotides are TGTGCCAGCTCAAAGGGAGACTATGGCTACACCTTC. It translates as CASSKGDYGYTF.